Listed below are T cell receptor beta chains from one sample, sequenced in a study of beta chain features in type 1 diabetes. TCRdb's table, derived via immunoSEQ multiplex PCR, lists solely in-frame clones and lacks some. The repertoire holds more than 150,000 clones, with 7% to 10% as singletons. The sample taken for sequencing was central memory CD4+ T cells from blood. All receptors derive from a woman aged 18 to 35 in good health. The CDR3 runs from the conserved cysteine through the conserved F or W. A D gene is named only where the DNA matches it firmly. The size of a clone is reported for some rows only, either as once, few or many, or as a class for expanded clones.

cdr3_aa: CASSTEDRLSYEQYF
cdr3_nt: TGTGCCAGCAGCACCGAGGACAGGCTTAGCTACGAGCAGTACTTC
j_call: TRBJ2-7
clone_size: -
d_call: TRBD1
v_call: TRBV7-9

cdr3_aa: CATDGEVYNEQFF
cdr3_nt: TGTGCCACCGATGGGGAGGTTTACAATGAGCAGTTCTTC
j_call: TRBJ2-1
clone_size: few
d_call: -
v_call: TRBV7-9

cdr3_aa: CASSQNRDITEAFF
cdr3_nt: TGTGCCAGCAGTCAGAACAGGGATATCACTGAAGCTTTCTTT
j_call: TRBJ1-1
clone_size: few
d_call: -
v_call: TRBV7-3

cdr3_aa: CASSFKASGGYEQYF
cdr3_nt: TGTGCCAGCAGCTTTAAGGCCAGCGGGGGCTACGAGCAGTACTTC
j_call: TRBJ2-7
clone_size: -
d_call: TRBD2
v_call: TRBV7-2

cdr3_aa: CASSLDVSLDNEQFF
cdr3_nt: TGTGCCAGCAGCTTAGACGTTAGCTTGGACAATGAGCAGTTCTTC
j_call: TRBJ2-1
clone_size: few
d_call: -
v_call: TRBV7-9

cdr3_aa: CASSTGTESYEQYF
cdr3_nt: TGTGCCAGCTCAACGGGGACAGAATCCTACGAGCAGTACTTC
j_call: TRBJ2-7
clone_size: -
d_call: TRBD1
v_call: TRBV18

cdr3_aa: CASSDRGQETQYF
cdr3_nt: TGTGCCAGCAGTGACAGGGGGCAAGAGACCCAGTACTTC
j_call: TRBJ2-5
clone_size: -
d_call: TRBD1
v_call: TRBV2

cdr3_aa: CASSRGDNSYNEQFF
cdr3_nt: TGCGCCAGCTCGCGCGGGGATAACTCCTACAATGAGCAGTTCTTC
j_call: TRBJ2-1
clone_size: few
d_call: -
v_call: TRBV5-1

cdr3_aa: CASSLQSGSGNTIYF
cdr3_nt: TGTGCCAGCAGCTTACAGTCGGGCTCTGGAAACACCATATATTTT
j_call: TRBJ1-3
clone_size: few
d_call: -
v_call: TRBV7-9

cdr3_aa: CASSLDPGGETQYF
cdr3_nt: TGTGCCAGCAGCTTAGATCCGGGGGGAGAGACCCAGTACTTC
j_call: TRBJ2-5
clone_size: few
d_call: TRBD2
v_call: TRBV11-3

cdr3_aa: CASSPSGTPYEQYF
cdr3_nt: TGTGCCAGCTCACCCAGCGGGACGCCCTACGAGCAGTACTTC
j_call: TRBJ2-7
clone_size: many
d_call: TRBD2
v_call: TRBV18

cdr3_aa: CASSPGGNTGELFF
cdr3_nt: TGTGCCAGCAGTCCAGGGGGGAACACCGGGGAGCTGTTTTTT
j_call: TRBJ2-2
clone_size: few
d_call: TRBD1
v_call: TRBV28

cdr3_aa: CAWNGQGETEAFF
cdr3_nt: TGTGCCTGGAATGGACAGGGTGAAACTGAAGCTTTCTTT
j_call: TRBJ1-1
clone_size: few
d_call: TRBD1
v_call: TRBV30

cdr3_aa: CASSQEVKGGSGYTF
cdr3_nt: TGCGCCAGCAGCCAAGAGGTCAAAGGGGGCTCTGGCTACACCTTC
j_call: TRBJ1-2
clone_size: few
d_call: TRBD1
v_call: TRBV4-3

cdr3_aa: CASSQGQVGTDTQYF
cdr3_nt: TGTGCCAGCAGCCAAGGACAGGTGGGCACAGATACGCAGTATTTT
j_call: TRBJ2-3
clone_size: -
d_call: -
v_call: TRBV4-2

cdr3_aa: CASSPREGAYGYTF
cdr3_nt: TGTGCCAGCTCACCACGCGAGGGGGCATATGGCTACACCTTC
j_call: TRBJ1-2
clone_size: -
d_call: TRBD1
v_call: TRBV18

cdr3_aa: CASSLAMGRDGYTF
cdr3_nt: TGTGCCAGCAGCTTAGCGATGGGCAGGGATGGCTACACCTTC
j_call: TRBJ1-2
clone_size: -
d_call: -
v_call: TRBV7-8